This T cell receptor (beta chain) was profiled in a study of blood T cell repertoires in COVID-19. Study background: The analysed material was cDNA or gDNA that came from T cells, B-cell-depleted T cells, or PBMCs.

CDR3 length: 18 residues. Per the germline V gene, CDR1 is KGHSH and CDR2 is LQKENI. The V and J ends lost 8 bases and 2 bases, in that order; junction bases with no gene match: 14. Clones were read by immunoSEQ multiplex PCR, and TCRdb kept only the in-frame ones, dropping some. The table includes 240,000 or so clones, 75% to 90% detected once. Recruits, aged about 18 to 89 years, lived in 25 or so US areas. Assignments of participants to cohorts depended upon their own reported clinical history. People in the exposed group encountered a COVID-19 case within 2 weeks before entering the study. This TCR derives from a man between 50 and 59 years old who had been exposed to COVID-19. The sequenced sample was PBMCs or T cells enriched from blood (not recorded which). The chain links TRBV18 to TRBJ2-5, with 13 bases that match TRBD2. CDR3 amino acids: CASHARLAGGQLQETQYF. Written as DNA, the CDR3 is TGTGCCAGCCACGCACGACTAGCGGGGGGACAATTACAAGAGACCCAGTACTTC.